One and the same sample provided the 19 T cell receptor beta chains below, sequenced in a study of cytomegalovirus exposure and HLA in healthy donors. Use of 60 Vbeta and 13 Jbeta primers characterized the PCR. Profiled with immunoSEQ multiplex PCR; TCRdb holds only in-frame clones, not every one. There are some 150,000 clones in the sample; about 77% occur only once, and around 1.3% lies in the top ten. Sequencing was carried out using PBMCs. Receptor source: a woman aged 50 to 65 in good health and CMV-seronegative.

The J gene is TRBJ2-7, the V gene TRBV5-1, with TRBD1 identical over 7 bases. The CDR3 runs 14 residues. Per the germline V gene, CDR1 is SGHRS and CDR2 is YFSETQ. With 3 bases clipped from V and 2 bases from J, the junction kept 5 bases outside the gene matches. The CDR3 bases are TGCGCCAGCAGCTCCGCGACAGGGACCTACGAGCAGTACTTC. It yields the protein CASSSATGTYEQYF. Filled out from reference TRBV5-1 and TRBJ2-7, the complete variable domain reads KAGVTQTPRYLIKTRGQQVTLSCSPISGHRSVSWYQQTPGQGLQFLFEYFSETQRNKGNFPGRFSGRQFSNSRSEMNVSTLELGDSALYLCASSSATGTYEQYFGPGTRLTVT.

A single count supports this clone. V gene TRBV10-3 combines with J gene TRBJ2-5; 10 bases align to TRBD2. CDR3 length: 14 residues. The germline CDR1 and CDR2 sequences are ENHRY and SYGVKD. Trimming cost V 6 bases and J 2 bases; bases outside gene matches: 3. The CDR3 spells CAISRTSGQETQYF. CDR3 DNA: TGTGCCATCAGCAGGACTAGCGGTCAAGAGACCCAGTACTTC.

The chain joins TRBV5-1 to TRBJ2-1, with D unresolved. Per germline, CDR1 SGHRS and CDR2 YFSETQ. CDR3 length equals 13 residues. Between the trimmed V and J ends, which lost 0 bases and 6 bases, there was a span of 7 bases. In nucleotides, the CDR3 is TGCGCCAGCAGCTTGGGTCCGGGCAATGAGCAGTTCTTC. It codes for CASSLGPGNEQFF.

The genes are TRBV11-2 and TRBJ1-5; TRBD1 matches at 9 bases. This CDR3 is built from 15 residues. Per the germline V gene, CDR1 is SGHAT and CDR2 is FQNNGV. Trimming took 5 bases from V and 5 from J; bases not matched to a gene: 7. This chain's CDR3 is CASSLGGQGYQPQHF. Here the CDR3 DNA reads TGTGCCAGCAGCCTAGGAGGACAGGGGTATCAGCCCCAGCATTTT.

The chain is built from TRBV11-3 and TRBJ2-1, with 8 bases that match TRBD2. The CDR3 is 14 residues long. Trimming cost V 4 bases and J 6 bases; bases outside gene matches: 5. The germline CDR1 and CDR2 sequences are SGHNT and YENEEA. CDR3 DNA sequence: TGTGCCAGCAGCTCCCGGGAGGGTTTCAATGAGCAGTTCTTC. The encoded protein is CASSSREGFNEQFF. Combining the CDR3 with reference TRBV11-3 and TRBJ2-1 gives the whole variable domain EAGVVQSPRYKIIEKKQPVAFWCNPISGHNTLYWYLQNLGQGPELLIRYENEEAVDDSQLPKDRFSAERLKGVDSTLKIQPAELGDSAVYLCASSSREGFNEQFFGPGTRLTVL.

The table lists this clone with a few counts. The CDR3 loop is CASGLSFPASGSTDTQYF. The DNA for the CDR3 is TGTGCTAGTGGTTTGTCCTTCCCGGCTAGCGGGTCCACAGATACGCAGTATTTT. The rearrangement uses TRBV12-5 and TRBJ2-3; 8 nucleotides line up with TRBD2. V shed 2 bases, J shed 2 bases, and the junction held 12 bases outside the gene matches. This CDR3 region has 18 residues. Germline V gives CDR1 LGHNT, CDR2 FRNRAP.

The rearrangement links TRBV19 to TRBJ1-5, with 7 bases identical to TRBD1. The CDR3 contains 18 residues. Germline V gene sequence: CDR1 LNHDA, CDR2 SQIVND (reference sequence). The V segment lost 4 bases and the J segment 5 bases; nucleotides outside the gene matches: 17. Here the CDR3 reads CASSTDRAVAGGDQPQHF. The CDR3 nucleotides read TGTGCCAGTAGTACTGACAGGGCAGTTGCGGGTGGGGATCAGCCCCAGCATTTT. Filled out from reference TRBV19 and TRBJ1-5, the complete variable domain reads DGGITQSPKYLFRKEGQNVTLSCEQNLNHDAMYWYRQDPGQGLRLIYYSQIVNDFQKGDIAEGYSVSREKKESFPLTVTSAQKNPTAFYLCASSTDRAVAGGDQPQHFGDGTRLSIL.

The chain has TRBV19 and TRBJ1-6; 10 nucleotides match TRBD1. Germline-derived CDR1 and CDR2 are LNHDA and SQIVND (reference sequence). V trimming: 5 bases; J trimming: 8 bases; junction bases outside the gene matches: 9. The CDR3 is 16 amino acids. CDR3 sequence: CASSPALGTGDSPLHF. CDR3 bases: TGTGCCAGTAGTCCCGCACTAGGGACAGGGGATTCACCCCTCCACTTT. Variable domain in full (rest from reference TRBV19 and TRBJ1-6): DGGITQSPKYLFRKEGQNVTLSCEQNLNHDAMYWYRQDPGQGLRLIYYSQIVNDFQKGDIAEGYSVSREKKESFPLTVTSAQKNPTAFYLCASSPALGTGDSPLHFGNGTRLTVT.

The chain employs TRBV5-4 and TRBJ2-1; TRBD2 aligns across 10 bases. The CDR3 sequence is 16 residues long. Per the germline V gene, CDR1 is SGHNT and CDR2 is YYREEE (reference sequence). V was pared by 1 base and J by 8 bases, with 9 bases of the junction left unmatched. Written as DNA, the CDR3 is TGTGCCAGCAGCTTGCAGCGGGGGGGAGCTATCGATGAGCAGTTCTTC. This sequence encodes CASSLQRGGAIDEQFF.

J is TRBJ2-5 and V is TRBV7-9; 7 bases line up with TRBD2. The CDR3 is made up of 18 amino acids. V gave up 5 bases and J gave up 1 base; unmatched junction bases: 16. Germline V CDR1 and CDR2: SEHNR, FQNEAQ (reference sequence). The CDR3 sequence is CASSPYLGPGGGQETQYF. Written as DNA, the CDR3 is TGTGCCAGCAGCCCCTATCTGGGACCGGGGGGAGGCCAAGAGACCCAGTACTTC.

V usage is TRBV4-2 and J usage is TRBJ1-6, with D perhaps TRBD1 (6 bases). V was pared by 3 bases and J by 7 bases, with 13 bases between. CDR3 size: 15 residues. In germline, CDR1 is LGHNA, CDR2 YNFKEQ. CDR3 in DNA: TGTGCCAGCAGCCAGCAGGGGTCGGGGAATTCACCCCTCCACTTT. Encoded protein: CASSQQGSGNSPLHF.

The rearrangement uses TRBV9 and TRBJ2-7; perhaps TRBD1 as D (5 bases). The CDR3 totals 14 residues. The V gene's germline CDR1 is SGDLS and CDR2 YYNGEE. Trimming pared 3 bases from V and 0 bases from J, leaving 10 bases between. CDR3 DNA sequence: TGTGCCAGCAGCGCTACAGGCAGCTCCTACGAGCAGTACTTC. Protein product: CASSATGSSYEQYF.

The rearrangement joins TRBV29-1 to TRBJ2-3; 8 bases fit TRBD2. V was pared by 4 bases and J by 4 bases, with 7 bases of the junction left unmatched. This CDR3 region has 14 residues. From germline, CDR1 is SQVTM and CDR2 ANQGSEA. In nucleotides, the CDR3 is TGCAGCGTTGGGGGGGGAGCGGGAGCAGATACGCAGTATTTT. Its protein product is CSVGGGAGADTQYF.

This clone was seen only once. The chain carries TRBV2 and TRBJ2-4; tentatively, D is TRBD2 (7 bases). Between the trimmed V and J ends, which lost 8 bases and 7 bases, there was a span of 15 bases. Per germline, CDR1 SNHLY and CDR2 FYNNEI. This CDR3 contains 13 residues. The CDR3 region has the DNA TGTGCCAGCGGAAGGGGGAGGGAGAACATTCAGTACTTC. Its protein is CASGRGRENIQYF.

V is TRBV7-8 and J is TRBJ2-7, with a possible D match to TRBD2 (6 bases). V lost 3 bases and J 0 bases, leaving 9 bases between the germline ends. Germline V gives CDR1 SGHVS, CDR2 FQNEAQ. This CDR3 region has 14 residues. CDR3 in DNA: TGTGCCAGCAGCTTGGTGGGGGGCTCCTACGAGCAGTACTTC. This translates into CASSLVGGSYEQYF.

The chain links TRBV5-4 to TRBJ2-7; TRBD2 aligns across 7 bases. The CDR3 sequence is 16 residues long. The germline gives CDR1 SGHNT, CDR2 YYREEE (reference sequence). J was trimmed by 3 bases and V by 7 bases; bases with no gene match: 16. This chain's CDR3 is CASAIGGGGLIYEQYF. The CDR3, as DNA: TGTGCCAGCGCAATCGGTGGCGGGGGACTAATCTACGAGCAGTACTTC.

The genes are TRBV7-2 and TRBJ2-5, with D possibly being TRBD1 (5 bases). The CDR3 runs to 14 residues. Trimming shortened V by 2 bases and J by 2 bases, and 9 bases separated the two germline ends. Germline values: CDR1 SGHTA, CDR2 FQGNSA. CDR3 bases: TGTGCCAGCAGCTTAATATCAGGGCAAGAGACCCAGTACTTC. This gives the protein CASSLISGQETQYF.

The chain carries TRBV15 and TRBJ2-5, with no clear D. The J call could be wrong; TRBJ2-7 is a better fit for the DNA end. The CDR3 length is 15 residues. Germline assignment: CDR1 LNHNV and CDR2 YYDKDF (reference sequence). The CDR3 sequence is CATSRDLAGLYEQYF. The CDR3 DNA follows: TGTGCCACCAGCAGAGATTTAGCTGGCCTCTACGAGCAGTACTTC.

This clone turned up a few times. This chain links TRBV27 with TRBJ2-1, with D perhaps TRBD2 (6 bases). CDR3 size: 14 residues. V dropped 8 bases and J dropped 6 bases, with 17 bases sitting between them. CDR1 MNHEY and CDR2 SMNVEV come from the germline V gene (reference sequence). CDR3 nucleotide sequence: TGTGCCAGCCTAAATCACGGGGGTGGCAATGAGCAGTTCTTC. Protein: CASLNHGGGNEQFF.